The 27 T cell receptor beta chains given below trace back to one sample, sequenced in a study of control samples from healthy donors and cancer patients. The table came from immunoSEQ multiplex PCR; TCRdb's copy has only in-frame clones and leaves some out. The sample lists about 92,000 clones; around 82% were seen once. The sequenced sample was blood. These receptors were obtained from a woman aged 60-75 years in good health.

The chain joins TRBV5-1 to TRBJ2-3; 7 nucleotides align to TRBD2. The junction had 12 bases not matched to a gene; V was cut back by 0 bases and J by 2 bases. In germline, CDR1 is SGHRS, CDR2 YFSETQ. The CDR3 contains 18 residues. For the CDR3, the DNA is TGCGCCAGCAGCTTGGGGGCTAGCGGCTCATTTCCCACAGATACGCAGTATTTT. It specifies CASSLGASGSFPTDTQYF.

The rearrangement links TRBV19 to TRBJ2-1, with TRBD2 identical over 16 bases. Germline V gives CDR1 LNHDA, CDR2 SQIVND (reference sequence). Unmatched junction bases numbered 12, after V lost 3 bases and J lost 4 bases. The CDR3 has 20 amino acids. CDR3 protein: CASSMEGLAGGPGLYNEQFF. The CDR3 coding sequence is TGTGCCAGTAGTATGGAGGGACTAGCGGGAGGGCCAGGTCTATACAATGAGCAGTTCTTC.

The CDR3 nucleotides read TGTGCCAGCAGCTTGACAGGGAGGCCCCTCCACTTT. This translates into CASSLTGRPLHF. The J gene is TRBJ1-6, the V gene TRBV7-9; 7 bases agree with TRBD1. The CDR3 extends over 12 amino acids. V shed 3 bases, J shed 13 bases, and the junction held 3 bases outside the gene matches. Germline CDR1 and CDR2: SEHNR and FQNEAQ (reference sequence).

This chain links TRBV10-2 with TRBJ1-4, with D perhaps TRBD1 (6 bases). The CDR3 runs 15 residues. Germline V gene lookup returns CDR1 WSHSY and CDR2 SAAADI. V gave up 2 bases and J gave up 11 bases, with 18 bases separating them. The CDR3 coding sequence is TGCGCCAGCAGTGAGCCCCGGGCCGGACAGCTTAAACTGTTTTTT. Translating it yields CASSEPRAGQLKLFF.

Turning to this clone: The identical CDR3 is also encoded by other nucleotide sequences in the sample. The gene calls are TRBV7-2 and TRBJ2-1; 7 nucleotides align to TRBD1. The CDR3 extends over 15 amino acids. Germline V lookup: CDR1 SGHTA, CDR2 FQGNSA. V dropped 4 bases and J dropped 0; count of bases not matched to a gene: 3. The DNA for the CDR3 is TGTGCCAGCAGCTCGGGGACAGCCTCCTACAATGAGCAGTTCTTC. Translation gives CASSSGTASYNEQFF. Combining the CDR3 with reference TRBV7-2 and TRBJ2-1 gives the whole variable domain GAGVSQSPSNKVTEKGKDVELRCDPISGHTALYWYRQSLGQGLEFLIYFQGNSAPDKSGLPSDRFSAERTGGSVSTLTIQRTQQEDSAVYLCASSSGTASYNEQFFGPGTRLTVL.

V is TRBV6-6 and J is TRBJ2-1, with D unresolved. This CDR3 contains 10 residues. Between the trimmed V and J ends, which lost 7 bases and 8 bases, there was a span of 6 bases. Germline assignment: CDR1 MNHNY and CDR2 SVGAGI (reference sequence). CDR3 nucleotide sequence: TGTGCCAGCATTGGCGATGAGCAGTTCTTC. Protein product: CASIGDEQFF.

The chain couples TRBV19 to TRBJ2-2; D is ambiguous. The CDR3 length is 14 residues. The V gene lost 2 bases and the J gene lost 2 bases, with 6 bases spanning the gap. CDR1 is LNHDA, CDR2 SQIVND, per germline (reference sequence). The CDR3 here is CASSIQANTGELFF. Written as DNA, the CDR3 is TGTGCCAGTAGTATACAGGCTAACACCGGGGAGCTGTTTTTT.

The rearrangement uses TRBV19 and TRBJ1-1; D is unresolved. The CDR3 totals 16 residues. The germline V and J ends were trimmed by 0 bases and 4 bases, with 15 bases remaining between them. Germline V gene sequence: CDR1 LNHDA, CDR2 SQIVND (reference sequence). CDR3 amino acids: CASSIDRAAVGTEAFF. In DNA, the CDR3 is TGTGCCAGTAGTATAGATAGGGCAGCCGTTGGCACTGAAGCTTTCTTT.

The DNA of the CDR3 is TGTGCCAGCAAGAGCAGCCCGGATAATTCACCCCTCCACTTT. Translation gives CASKSSPDNSPLHF. This sequence joins TRBV2 and TRBJ1-6; D is uncertain. V lost 7 bases and J 5 bases, leaving 12 bases between the germline ends. Germline CDR1 is SNHLY and CDR2 is FYNNEI. This CDR3 comprises 14 residues.

This chain uses TRBV6-4 with TRBJ1-1, with D perhaps matching TRBD1 (6 bases). The V end lost 6 bases, the J end lost 7 bases, and 15 bases lay between the germline ends. Per the germline V gene, CDR1 is MRHNA and CDR2 is SNTAGT. The CDR3 spans 13 residues. CDR3 amino acids: CASRAQGGGEAFF. CDR3 DNA sequence: TGTGCCAGCAGAGCACAGGGAGGGGGTGAAGCTTTCTTT.

V gene TRBV19 combines with J gene TRBJ1-1, with 10 bases that match TRBD1. V gave up 11 bases and J gave up 6 bases; unmatched junction bases: 12. The CDR3 contains 14 residues. The V gene's germline CDR1 is LNHDA and CDR2 SQIVND (reference sequence). The CDR3 DNA follows: TGTGCCTCGAGGACAGGGGGAACGCTTGCTGAAGCTTTCTTT. Encoded protein: CASRTGGTLAEAFF. The variable domain in full, with the rest retrieved from reference TRBV19 and TRBJ1-1, is DGGITQSPKYLFRKEGQNVTLSCEQNLNHDAMYWYRQDPGQGLRLIYYSQIVNDFQKGDIAEGYSVSREKKESFPLTVTSAQKNPTAFYLCASRTGGTLAEAFFGQGTRLTVV.

This clone was picked up a small number of times. The V gene is TRBV6-5, the J gene TRBJ1-5; unclear D gene. The germline V gene has CDR1 MNHEY and CDR2 SVGAGI. CDR3 length: 15 residues. Deletions cut 6 bases from V and 4 bases from J, with 16 bases between. This chain's CDR3 is CASSLIERSNQPQHF. The CDR3 DNA sequence: TGTGCCAGCAGCCTGATCGAAAGGAGTAATCAGCCCCAGCATTTT.

The chain recombines TRBV10-3 with TRBJ2-7, with 7 bases aligning to TRBD1. From germline, CDR1 is ENHRY and CDR2 SYGVKD. The CDR3 is 16 residues long. V was clipped by 0 bases and J by 1 base; unmatched bases: 6. DNA of the CDR3: TGTGCCATCAGTGAGTCCCTTCCGGGACAGTCCTACGAGCAGTACTTC. Protein: CAISESLPGQSYEQYF.

This clone was observed a handful of times. This chain connects TRBV28 to TRBJ2-3; no definite D call. Germline values: CDR1 MDHEN, CDR2 SYDVKM. Trimming shortened V by 7 bases and J by 0 bases, and 8 bases separated the two germline ends. This CDR3 is 13 amino acids long. The CDR3, as DNA: TGTGCCAGCAAAGTTTATAGCACAGATACGCAGTATTTT. As protein: CASKVYSTDTQYF. The full variable domain, with the rest looked up from reference TRBV28 and TRBJ2-3, is DVKVTQSSRYLVKRTGEKVFLECVQDMDHENMFWYRQDPGLGLRLIYFSYDVKMKEKGDIPEGYSVSREKKERFSLILESASTNQTSMYLCASKVYSTDTQYFGPGTRLTVL.

V gene TRBV2 combines with J gene TRBJ1-1; D is unclear. V lost 7 bases and J 0 bases, leaving 12 bases between the germline ends. The CDR3 length is 14 residues. Germline V gene data show CDR1 as SNHLY and CDR2 as FYNNEI. The CDR3 DNA follows: TGTGCCAGCAACGGGGTCCTCATGAACACTGAAGCTTTCTTT. It encodes CASNGVLMNTEAFF. The variable domain in full, with the rest retrieved from reference TRBV2 and TRBJ1-1, is EPEVTQTPSHQVTQMGQEVILRCVPISNHLYFYWYRQILGQKVEFLVSFYNNEISEKSEIFDDQFSVERPDGSNFTLKIRSTKLEDSAMYFCASNGVLMNTEAFFGQGTRLTVV.

This clone was seen only a few times. The rearrangement joins TRBV3-1 (or the pseudogene TRBV3-2) to TRBJ2-4; the D gene could be TRBD1 or TRBD2 (5 bases each). CDR1 and CDR2 (germline): LGHDT, YNNKEL (reference sequence). With 3 bases removed from V and 8 bases from J, the gap between germline ends came to 14 bases. The CDR3 loop spans 14 amino acids. CDR3 bases: TGTGCCAGCAGCCAGGGGTCAGGGACGGACATTCAGTACTTC. This gives the protein CASSQGSGTDIQYF.

The chain employs TRBV18 and TRBJ2-3; D is unclear. The ends were cut back, 2 bases at V and 0 bases at J, with 9 bases in the middle. CDR3 size: 15 residues. Per the germline V gene, CDR1 is KGHSH and CDR2 is LQKENI. Here the CDR3 DNA reads TGTGCCAGCTCACCAATAGGTACTAGCACAGATACGCAGTATTTT. This encodes CASSPIGTSTDTQYF.

This clone was counted only a few times. J is TRBJ1-6 and V is TRBV28; possibly TRBD1 for D (5 bases). Germline V gene sequence: CDR1 MDHEN, CDR2 SYDVKM. The length of the CDR3 is 12 residues. Trimming took 7 bases from V and 14 from J, leaving 15 bases between them. CDR3 in amino acids: CASKITNRSLHF. For the CDR3, the DNA is TGTGCCAGCAAGATCACGAACAGGTCCCTCCACTTT. The full variable domain, with the rest looked up from reference TRBV28 and TRBJ1-6, is DVKVTQSSRYLVKRTGEKVFLECVQDMDHENMFWYRQDPGLGLRLIYFSYDVKMKEKGDIPEGYSVSREKKERFSLILESASTNQTSMYLCASKITNRSLHFGNGTRLTVT.

V gene TRBV5-1 combines with J gene TRBJ1-1; 8 bases match TRBD1. Germline CDR1 reads SGHRS; CDR2 reads YFSETQ. This CDR3 is built from 13 residues. The J segment lost 8 bases and the V segment lost 2 bases, leaving 5 bases of the junction unmatched. CDR3 sequence (DNA): TGCGCCAGCAGCTTTGGATCAGGGGGCGAAGCTTTCTTT. Protein product: CASSFGSGGEAFF.

CDR3 bases: TGTGCCAGCAGCTTCAGGACTAGCGGGAACAATGAGCAGTTCTTC. Its protein product is CASSFRTSGNNEQFF. The chain carries TRBV13 and TRBJ2-1, with 12 nucleotides matching TRBD2. V shed 3 bases, J shed 5 bases, and the junction held 2 bases outside the gene matches. The CDR3 covers 15 residues. Per the germline V gene, CDR1 is PRHDT and CDR2 is FYEKMQ (reference sequence).

This chain uses TRBV6-6 with TRBJ2-7, with D unclear. The V end lost 7 bases, the J end lost 2 bases, and 12 bases lay between the germline ends. CDR1 and CDR2 (germline): MNHNY, SVGAGI (reference sequence). This CDR3 has 13 amino acids. The CDR3 bases are TGTGCCAGCACCAAAACGTCTACCTACGAGCAGTACTTC. The encoded protein is CASTKTSTYEQYF.

V gene TRBV5-1 combines with J gene TRBJ2-2; D perhaps matches TRBD1 (6 bases). This CDR3 comprises 18 residues. The ends were cut back, 4 bases at V and 2 bases at J, with 21 bases in the middle. CDR1 is SGHRS, CDR2 YFSETQ, per germline. This chain's CDR3 is CASSQGQSTWYNTGELFF. The DNA of the CDR3 is TGCGCCAGCAGCCAAGGACAGTCTACCTGGTACAACACCGGGGAGCTGTTTTTT.

The chain carries TRBV5-5 and TRBJ2-1, with 9 bases fitting TRBD1. CDR1 is SGHKS and CDR2 is YYEKEE in the germline V gene (reference sequence). V gave up 4 bases and J gave up 8 bases; unmatched junction bases: 10. CDR3 length: 15 residues. CDR3 sequence reads: CASSPGTGPAHEQFF. The CDR3 coding sequence is TGTGCCAGCAGCCCCGGGACAGGGCCGGCCCATGAGCAGTTCTTC. Full variable domain (outside the CDR3, taken from reference TRBV5-5 and TRBJ2-1): DAGVTQSPTHLIKTRGQQVTLRCSPISGHKSVSWYQQVLGQGPQFIFQYYEKEERGRGNFPDRFSARQFPNYSSELNVNALLLGDSALYLCASSPGTGPAHEQFFGPGTRLTVL.

This chain uses TRBV18 with TRBJ1-5, with D maybe TRBD1 (5 bases). Germline assignment: CDR1 KGHSH and CDR2 LQKENI. The length of the CDR3 is 15 residues. V lost 4 bases, J lost 1 base, and 11 bases lay in between. The CDR3 protein is CASSLDGTSNQPQHF. CDR3 in DNA: TGTGCCAGCTCACTAGACGGGACGAGCAATCAGCCCCAGCATTTT.

This clone has only one observation. As DNA, the CDR3 is TGTGCCAGCAGTCCAGGAGGGGACGGAAACACCATATATTTT. Its translation is CASSPGGDGNTIYF. The chain joins TRBV27 to TRBJ1-3; perhaps TRBD1 as D (5 bases). CDR1 is MNHEY, CDR2 SMNVEV, per germline (reference sequence). CDR3 size: 14 residues. Trimming took off 5 bases at V and 4 bases at J, with 12 bases between the two ends.

This rearrangement joins TRBV7-2 to TRBJ1-6, with D possibly TRBD1 on 5 matching bases. Germline V gene lookup returns CDR1 SGHTA and CDR2 FQGNSA. The CDR3 runs 15 residues. Deletions cut 1 base from V and 9 bases from J, with 13 bases between. The CDR3 region is CASSLGQGGGSPLHF. As DNA, the CDR3 is TGTGCCAGCAGCTTAGGGCAGGGAGGTGGTTCACCCCTCCACTTT.

This clone was seen only a few times. Other DNA sequences in the sample encode the same CDR3. The J gene is TRBJ2-1, the V gene TRBV4-2; D call uncertain. Germline V gives CDR1 LGHNA, CDR2 YNFKEQ. V lost 4 bases and J lost 6, with 13 bases in between. The CDR3 is 14 amino acids. The CDR3 is CASSPRGLGNEQFF. The DNA of the CDR3 is TGTGCCAGCAGCCCCCGAGGTTTGGGCAATGAGCAGTTCTTC.